The clone carrying this T cell receptor beta chain was found once. The data are from a study of blood T cell repertoires in COVID-19. Profiling relied on immunoSEQ multiplex PCR, and the TCRdb table lists in-frame clones only, not all of them. Here the sample spans about 77,000 clones, about 80% being singletons. The CDR3 runs to 13 residues. Germline V gene data show CDR1 as MRHNA and CDR2 as SNTAGT. Trimming removed 4 bases from V and 6 bases from J; junction bases left unmatched: 3. This clonotype was sampled from a woman between 70 and 85 years old with acute or convalescent COVID-19. The specimen sequenced was peripheral blood. The chain recombines TRBV6-4 with TRBJ1-2; 9 bases map to TRBD1. CDR3 nucleotide sequence: TGTGCCAGCAGTGGCGGACAGGGGAATGGCTACACCTTC. As protein: CASSGGQGNGYTF.